This T cell receptor (beta chain) was found in a study of blood T cell repertoires in COVID-19. As originally analysed: Reference gene primers were amplified, and this amplification served to estimate nucleated cell counts. This table comes from immunoSEQ multiplex PCR, and its TCRdb copy is limited to in-frame clones, with some not included. Clonal size and the V and J genes are those of that table, whereas D and trimming came from the DNA. The table shows approximately 300,000 clones, with roughly 85% occurring only once. V was cut by 2 bases and J by 5 bases, with 9 bases left in between. This CDR3 spans 14 amino acids. Germline V lookup: CDR1 LNHDA, CDR2 SQIVND (reference sequence). Ages ranged from 18 to 89 years, with residence in some 25 US areas.

The chain uses TRBV19 and TRBJ1-4; D is ambiguous. The sample taken for sequencing was PBMCs or T cells enriched from blood (not recorded which). The clonotype comes from a woman aged 25-40 years who had been exposed to COVID-19. CDR3 coding DNA: TGTGCCAGTAGTATATCGTTTGTCAATGAAAAACTGTTTTTT. This codes for CASSISFVNEKLFF.